This TCR beta chain emerged from a study of OX40 agonist ivuxolimab in advanced cancers. Overall study context: Enrollees could have had prior anti-PD-1, anti-PD-L1 or anti-CTLA-4 therapy, which approximately 40% had received.

The study's findings and limits: The average count of expanded clones was higher among CD8+ T cells than among CD4+. Expansion of clones was among the lowest in partial responders at 0.1-3.0 mg/kg.

Regarding this clone: Its matching antigen is unknown.

This table comes from immunoSEQ multiplex PCR, and its TCRdb copy is limited to in-frame clones, with some not included. Here the sample spans 35,000 to 45,000 clones, more than 80% being singletons. The V gene's germline CDR1 is SEHNR and CDR2 FQNEAQ (reference sequence). V was pared by 5 bases and J by 2 bases, with 8 bases of the junction left unmatched. The CDR3 totals 15 residues. The sample here was CD4+ or CD8+ T cells sorted from blood, taken in a trial of the OX40 agonist ivuxolimab. The chain uses TRBV7-9 and TRBJ2-7; TRBD1 agrees at 8 bases. This clonotype originated in an adult with an advanced solid tumor such as melanoma, head and neck, liver or kidney cancer. CDR3: CASSHPTGVPYEQYF. The CDR3 region has the DNA TGTGCCAGCAGCCACCCGACAGGGGTTCCCTACGAGCAGTACTTC.